The rows below give T cell receptor beta chains drawn from one sample of a study of T cells in Graves' hyperthyroidism and ophthalmopathy. In TCRdb, the multiplex PCR reads were re-called with MiXCR into one record per CDR3 protein. The sample includes about 420,000 distinct CDR3 sequences, roughly an eighth of them seen just once. Sequenced input: blood. These receptors came from a woman aged 18-29 years with Graves' hyperthyroidism. CDR3s include the opening cysteine and the closing phenylalanine or tryptophan. The D gene is left open where the match is weak. Clone size is not always given. Where it is, it says once, few, many or a class for expanded clones.

D gene	V gene	CDR3 length	J gene	clone size	CDR3 protein	CDR3 DNA
NA	TRBV7-9	15	TRBJ2-1	many	CASSRDRSSYNEQFF	TGTGCCAGCAGCCGAGACAGGAGCTCCTACAATGAGCAGTTCTTC
TRBD2	TRBV20-1	14	TRBJ2-1	many	CSARDPSGRYEQFF	TGCAGTGCTAGAGATCCTAGCGGGAGATATGAGCAGTTCTTC
NA	TRBV4-2	13	TRBJ2-7	NA	CASSQERQYEQYF	TGTGCCAGCAGCCAAGAAAGGCAATACGAGCAGTACTTC
NA	TRBV6-1	14	TRBJ2-5	NA	CASRAGTSRETQYF	TGTGCCAGCAGGGCAGGGACGTCCCGGGAGACCCAGTACTTC
NA	TRBV20-1	14	TRBJ2-1	few	CSARAPSAINEQFF	TGCAGTGCTAGGGCCCCCTCCGCCATCAATGAGCAGTTCTTC
NA	TRBV28	15	TRBJ2-6	few	CASSQTVSGANVLTF	TGTGCCAGCAGCCAGACCGTCTCTGGGGCCAACGTCCTGACTTTC
TRBD2	TRBV20-1	14	TRBJ2-7	many	CSADTSGRAYEQYF	TGCAGTGCCGACACTAGCGGGAGGGCATACGAGCAGTACTTC
NA	TRBV7-9	17	TRBJ2-6	NA	CASSLGLLGAGANVLTF	TGTGCCAGCAGCTTAGGCCTTTTAGGTGCTGGGGCCAACGTCCTGACTTTC
NA	TRBV6-2/TRBV6-3	14	TRBJ2-1	NA	CASRQVTSYNEQFF	TGTGCCAGCAGACAGGTGACCTCTTACAATGAGCAGTTCTTC
TRBD2	TRBV6-2/TRBV6-3	14	TRBJ2-1	many	CASSLGLDYNEQFF	TGTGCCAGCAGTTTAGGACTAGATTACAATGAGCAGTTCTTC
NA	TRBV3-1	14	TRBJ1-4	many	CASSQRTANEKLFF	TGTGCCAGCAGCCAACGGACAGCTAATGAAAAACTGTTTTTT
NA	TRBV5-8	13	TRBJ2-1	many	CATGLLPYNEQFF	TGTGCGACGGGACTCTTGCCTTACAATGAGCAGTTCTTC
TRBD1	TRBV28	16	TRBJ2-3	NA	CASSSTGTGDSDTQYF	TGTGCCAGCAGTTCAACCGGGACAGGGGACTCAGATACGCAGTATTTT